This entry lists 10 T cell receptor beta chains sequenced from one sample in a study of blood T cell repertoires in COVID-19. TCRdb keeps only in-frame clones here, not all; method: immunoSEQ multiplex PCR. The sample comprises more than 300,000 clones, around 89% of which are singletons, and roughly 1.7% rests with the top ten. Sequencing was performed on peripheral blood. The receptor source for this set is a young woman with COVID-19, enrolled during active disease.

This clone was observed a single time. The J gene is TRBJ2-2, the V gene TRBV5-1, with 9 bases matching TRBD1. Germline values: CDR1 SGHRS, CDR2 YFSETQ. The CDR3 is 16 residues long. The trim removed 4 bases at V and 5 bases at J, leaving 9 bases unmatched. CDR3 in amino acids: CASSGRTGEGTGELFF. In DNA form, the CDR3 reads TGCGCCAGCAGCGGGAGGACAGGGGAAGGTACCGGGGAGCTGTTTTTT.

The chain recombines TRBV30 with TRBJ2-1, with D perhaps TRBD1 (6 bases). Between the trimmed V and J ends, which lost 2 bases and 9 bases, there was a span of 23 bases. Germline lookup yields CDR1 GTSNPN and CDR2 SVGIG (reference sequence). The CDR3 sequence is 16 residues long. DNA of the CDR3: TGTGCCTGGAGTCCCCGGCACAGGGCCTCTCTCGGTGAGCAGTTCTTC. Translation gives CAWSPRHRASLGEQFF.

J is TRBJ1-3 and V is TRBV18; D possibly corresponds to TRBD1 (6 bases). The CDR3 loop spans 16 amino acids. V lost 6 bases, J lost 7 bases, and 22 bases lay in between. The germline V gene encodes CDR1 KGHSH and CDR2 LQKENI. CDR3 loop: CASSTSGAPVRNTIYF. The CDR3 DNA reads as TGTGCCAGCTCGACCTCAGGGGCCCCGGTGAGGAACACCATATATTTT.

The table lists this clone with a count of one. The chain has TRBV7-9 and TRBJ1-2; D is uncertain. The CDR3 runs to 16 residues. CDR1 and CDR2 (germline): SEHNR, FQNEAQ (reference sequence). Trimming took 3 bases from V and 3 from J, leaving 17 bases between them. DNA for the CDR3: TGTGCCAGCAGCTTTGGACTCCCCCGCAAGGACTATGGCTACACCTTC. It encodes CASSFGLPRKDYGYTF.

The chain recombines TRBV4-3 with TRBJ2-2; the match to TRBD1 covers 9 bases. Germline V gives CDR1 LGHNA, CDR2 YSLEER. J lost 6 bases, V lost 1 base, and 0 bases had no gene match. The CDR3 is 14 amino acids. This CDR3 is CASSQGQGAGELFF. The DNA for the CDR3 is TGCGCCAGCAGCCAAGGACAGGGGGCCGGGGAGCTGTTTTTT.

J is TRBJ1-5 and V is TRBV19; a possible D gene is TRBD1 (6 bases). V lost 10 bases, J lost 1 base, and 17 bases lay in between. Germline V gene lookup returns CDR1 LNHDA and CDR2 SQIVND (reference sequence). This CDR3 is built from 15 residues. The CDR3 region is CATGGGAGSNQPQHF. The CDR3 DNA reads as TGTGCCACTGGGGGGGGCGCCGGGAGCAATCAGCCCCAGCATTTT.

The rearrangement uses TRBV14 and TRBJ2-5; tentative D call: TRBD2 (5 bases). Trimming stripped 4 bases from V and 5 bases from J, with 14 bases between. The V gene's germline CDR1 is SGHDN and CDR2 FVKESK. This CDR3 is built from 14 residues. CDR3 residues: CASSPTRVSETQYF. Written as DNA, the CDR3 is TGTGCCAGCAGCCCAACTAGAGTATCGGAGACCCAGTACTTC.

This chain uses TRBV15 with TRBJ2-7, with 7 nucleotides matching TRBD2. This CDR3 spans 16 amino acids. The ends lost 0 bases at V and 6 bases at J; junction bases unmatched: 11. The germline CDR1 and CDR2 sequences are LNHNV and YYDKDF (reference sequence). The CDR3 is CATSRDPGGSSAEQYV. The DNA for the CDR3 is TGTGCCACCAGCAGAGATCCCGGGGGGAGCTCAGCCGAGCAGTACGTC.

The rearrangement joins TRBV28 to TRBJ1-1, with TRBD1 matching 7 bases. This CDR3 comprises 17 residues. J was trimmed by 3 bases and V by 2 bases; bases with no gene match: 12. The germline CDR1 and CDR2 sequences are MDHEN and SYDVKM. The CDR3 nucleotides read TGTGCCAGCAGTTTAGCCACAGGGGTCGGTGGGCACACTGAAGCTTTCTTT. Residues: CASSLATGVGGHTEAFF.

The rearrangement links TRBV30 to TRBJ1-2; the D gene is possibly TRBD1 (5 bases). This CDR3 has 11 amino acids. The germline V and J ends were trimmed by 6 bases and 5 bases, with 10 bases remaining between them. The germline CDR1 and CDR2 sequences are GTSNPN and SVGIG (reference sequence). This CDR3 reads CACWGGYGYTF. The DNA for the CDR3 is TGTGCCTGTTGGGGGGGGTATGGCTACACCTTC.